The TCR beta chain under discussion was sequenced for a study of T cells in women clearing cervical HPV infection. Whole-study results and caveats: Timing of associations relative to infection is unclear; T-cell subsets were not isolated.

Turning to this clone: What it binds is not known. Read data end 3 residues before the CDR3 end; the end is taken from the germline J gene.

TCRdb's copy holds only in-frame clones and misses some; the assay was immunoSEQ multiplex PCR. The clone table shows 15,000 to 20,000 clones, with the ten largest holding about a sixth. Per the germline V gene, CDR1 is SGHRS and CDR2 is YFSETQ. The trim removed 4 bases at V and 2 bases at J, leaving 7 bases unmatched. CDR3 length: 15 residues. V is TRBV5-1 and J is TRBJ2-7, with 9 bases aligning to TRBD1. The sample consisted of blood buffy coat. This receptor was taken from a woman between 18 and 69 years old with a cervical HPV16 infection that either progressed to CIN3+ or cleared (not recorded which). The CDR3 DNA, read in part, is TGCGCCAGCAGCGGCGGACAGGGGTGGACCTACGAG. The encoded protein is CASSGGQGWTYE. The full-length CDR3 reads as CASSGGQGWTYEQYF.